The 29 T cell receptor beta chains in this list originate from one sample, sequenced in a study of post-analysis software for immune sequencing data. cDNA libraries of TCR beta carried unique molecular identifiers. TCRdb reprocessed the PCR reads with MiXCR, giving one entry per CDR3 protein. In the table there are around 400,000 distinct CDR3 sequences, approximately 38% of which are singletons. The study, taken as a whole, reports: About 5 TRBV segments occurring more often in patients than controls included TRBV5-6, TRBV5-1 and TRBV20-1.

These TCRs are of unknown antigen specificity. Sample: blood. These receptors were collected from a girl aged 2 to 10 with multiple sclerosis.

This sequence joins TRBV29-1 and TRBJ1-1, with TRBD1 as a possible D gene (5 bases). This CDR3 is 16 amino acids long. V lost 5 bases to trimming and J lost 1 base, with 20 bases between them. Germline V lookup: CDR1 SQVTM, CDR2 ANQGSEA. This CDR3 is CSVSGHVAYPNTEAFF. CDR3 coding DNA: TGCAGCGTTTCGGGGCACGTCGCTTACCCGAACACTGAAGCTTTCTTT.

The chain joins TRBV5-1 to TRBJ2-7, with 10 bases aligning to TRBD2. The CDR3 consists of 18 residues. Trimming cost V 0 bases and J 1 base; bases outside gene matches: 10. Germline loops: CDR1 SGHRS, CDR2 YFSETQ. CDR3 loop: CASSLVWTSGGASYEQYF. CDR3 nucleotides: TGCGCCAGCAGCTTGGTCTGGACTAGCGGTGGAGCTTCCTACGAGCAGTACTTC.

The chain carries TRBV5-1 and TRBJ1-2; 9 nucleotides align to TRBD1. CDR3 length equals 16 residues. From germline, CDR1 is SGHRS and CDR2 YFSETQ. J gave up 6 bases and V 0 bases, and 9 bases lay outside the gene matches. In DNA, the CDR3 is TGCGCCAGCAGCTTGGCTCTTACAGGGGGCACTCATGGCTACACCTTC. Translated, it gives CASSLALTGGTHGYTF.

V and J are TRBV4-2 and TRBJ1-6; 7 positions agree with TRBD1. Germline trimming cut 0 bases from V and 9 bases from J; bases unmatched to any gene: 5. The CDR3 has 15 residues. Germline assignment: CDR1 LGHNA and CDR2 YNFKEQ. CDR3 amino acids: CASSQEKGAGSPLHF. The CDR3 DNA follows: TGTGCCAGCAGCCAAGAGAAGGGGGCCGGTTCACCCCTCCACTTT.

This clonotype showed up many times. The CDR3 loop is CSATTGTGYRDTEAFF. CDR3 coding DNA: TGCAGTGCTACCACCGGGACAGGGTACCGAGACACTGAAGCTTTCTTT. V gene TRBV20-1 combines with J gene TRBJ1-1; 9 bases fit TRBD1. This CDR3 is built from 16 residues. CDR1 DFQATT and CDR2 SNEGSKA come from the germline V gene (reference sequence). The junction had 12 bases not matched to a gene; V was cut back by 4 bases and J by 3 bases.

A few counts support this clonotype. V gene TRBV29-1 combines with J gene TRBJ2-6; 7 positions agree with TRBD1. V was clipped by 5 bases and J by 0 bases; unmatched bases: 7. The CDR3 is made up of 16 amino acids. Germline CDR1 and CDR2: SQVTM and ANQGSEA. The CDR3 here is CSVKTGSGSGANVLTF. The CDR3, as DNA: TGCAGCGTTAAGACAGGGTCCGGCTCTGGGGCCAACGTCCTGACTTTC.

Details on this clonotype: A read error may produce the germline difference seen at one junction end. The rearrangement joins TRBV15 to TRBJ2-7, with 7 bases lining up with TRBD1. The end of the DNA is better explained by TRBJ2-5, so the J call may be wrong. The V gene's germline CDR1 is LNHNV and CDR2 YYDKDF (reference sequence). CDR3 size: 16 residues. The CDR3 DNA follows: TGTGCCGCCAGCAGTCCAACCGGGACAGAGAAAGAGACCCAGTACTTC. Protein sequence: CAASSPTGTEKETQYF.

This chain uses TRBV28 with TRBJ1-2; no firm D call. The CDR3 spans 13 residues. CDR1 MDHEN and CDR2 SYDVKM come from the germline V gene. The V end lost 2 bases, the J end lost 8 bases, and 12 bases lay between the germline ends. In nucleotides, the CDR3 is TGTGCCAGCAGTTTACGAGACCAAGGCGGCTACACCTTC. Translation: CASSLRDQGGYTF.

This clonotype turned up a few times. The rearrangement links TRBV7-9 to TRBJ2-7; possibly TRBD2 for D (6 bases). The closer fit of TRBJ2-5 to the DNA end suggests the J call may be wrong. Per germline, CDR1 SEHNR and CDR2 FQNEAQ (reference sequence). The CDR3 spans 15 residues. CDR3 amino acids: CASSQHSGDRETQYF. CDR3 DNA: TGTGCCAGCAGCCAACACTCGGGAGACCGGGAGACCCAGTACTTC.

This chain joins TRBV25-1 and TRBJ1-4, with 8 bases fitting TRBD1. Germline V gives CDR1 MGHDK, CDR2 SYGVNS. The CDR3 covers 15 residues. Losses at the gene ends were 5 bases for V and 4 bases for J; bases not matched to a gene: 6. Written as DNA, the CDR3 is TGTGCCAGCAGTACGGACAGGGAAAATAATGAAAAACTGTTTTTT. Translated, it gives CASSTDRENNEKLFF.

This clonotype has a handful of counts. The chain uses TRBV9 and TRBJ2-3; TRBD2 matches at 8 bases. Per the germline V gene, CDR1 is SGDLS and CDR2 is YYNGEE. The CDR3 extends over 14 amino acids. After removal of 3 bases from V and 7 bases from J, the junction contained 7 bases not matched to a gene. The CDR3 region has the DNA TGTGCCAGCAGCGCCGGGGGGGCGATGTATACGCAGTATTTT. It yields the protein CASSAGGAMYTQYF.

This clonotype came up once. This sequence joins TRBV7-9 and TRBJ2-7; 7 positions agree with TRBD1. V was pared by 5 bases and J by 1 base, with 5 bases of the junction left unmatched. CDR3 length equals 14 residues. Germline V CDR1 and CDR2: SEHNR, FQNEAQ (reference sequence). DNA of the CDR3: TGTGCCAGCAGCAATATACAGGGGTCCTACGAGCAGTACTTC. It translates to CASSNIQGSYEQYF.

The chain links TRBV7-3 to TRBJ2-1; 9 bases line up with TRBD2. J gave up 2 bases and V 5 bases, and 10 bases lay outside the gene matches. The CDR3 sequence is 17 residues long. The germline CDR1 and CDR2 sequences are SGHTA and FQGTGA. In nucleotides, the CDR3 is TGTGCCAGCAGCCCGTTCCATAGCGGGAGTCCCTACAATGAGCAGTTCTTC. Translation gives CASSPFHSGSPYNEQFF.

The rearrangement uses TRBV27 and TRBJ2-4; D not certain. The J call may be wrong; the DNA end is better matched by TRBJ2-7. Germline CDR1 and CDR2: MNHEY and SMNVEV (reference sequence). The CDR3 consists of 14 residues. The CDR3 spells CASSGGGGYYEQYF. DNA for the CDR3: TGTGCCAGCAGTGGCGGTGGCGGTTACTACGAGCAGTACTTC.

Only a few counts were recorded for this clonotype. V gene TRBV9 combines with J gene TRBJ2-1, with D perhaps TRBD1 (8 bases). The germline V and J ends were trimmed by 2 bases and 4 bases, with 19 bases remaining between them. This CDR3 region has 17 residues. Germline V gene lookup returns CDR1 SGDLS and CDR2 YYNGEE. The CDR3 reads CASSVSTGGAGYNEQFF. The CDR3 DNA reads as TGTGCCAGCAGCGTCAGTACAGGGGGGGCGGGATACAATGAGCAGTTCTTC.

This chain joins TRBV20-1 and TRBJ2-7; the match to TRBD2 covers 10 bases. The germline gives CDR1 DFQATT, CDR2 SNEGSKA (reference sequence). CDR3 length: 15 amino acids. The V segment lost 3 bases and the J segment 4 bases; nucleotides outside the gene matches: 9. The CDR3 DNA sequence: TGCAGTGCTAGCCTAGCGGGAGCACGGGCTTACGAGCAGTACTTC. It codes for CSASLAGARAYEQYF.

This rearrangement joins TRBV28 to TRBJ2-1, with a tentative D call TRBD1 (6 bases). This CDR3 has 15 amino acids. V dropped 1 base and J dropped 2 bases, with 9 bases sitting between them. Germline CDR1 MDHEN, CDR2 SYDVKM. The CDR3 DNA reads as TGTGCCAGCAGTTTATACAGGGCTACCTACAATGAGCAGTTCTTC. Encoded protein: CASSLYRATYNEQFF.

This clonotype was picked up many times. The J gene is TRBJ2-3, the V gene TRBV20-1, with D possibly being TRBD2 (6 bases). This CDR3 region has 15 residues. Trimming stripped 1 base from V and 2 bases from J, with 13 bases between. CDR1 is DFQATT, CDR2 SNEGSKA, per germline (reference sequence). The CDR3 DNA reads TGCAGTGCTAGAGTAACGGGACTCAACACAGATACGCAGTATTTT. Its translation is CSARVTGLNTDTQYF.

This chain uses TRBV6-2 or TRBV6-3 with TRBJ2-1; TRBD2 agrees at 8 bases. The J call may not be correct, given that the DNA end is closer to TRBJ2-7. Germline CDR1 and CDR2: MNHEY and SVGEGT. This CDR3 is built from 18 residues. The CDR3 region has the DNA TGTGCCAGCAGTTACAGGGCTAGCGGGCAGAGCTCCTACAATGAGCAGTACTTC. Translated: CASSYRASGQSSYNEQYF.

This chain connects TRBV7-9 to TRBJ2-5; TRBD1 matches at 7 bases. From germline, CDR1 is SEHNR and CDR2 FQNEAQ (reference sequence). Losses at the gene ends were 8 bases for V and 3 bases for J; bases not matched to a gene: 18. CDR3 length: 17 residues. The CDR3 loop is CASRYADRADSKETQYF. CDR3 DNA: TGTGCCAGCCGCTACGCAGACAGGGCGGATAGCAAAGAGACCCAGTACTTC. The full variable domain, completed using reference TRBV7-9 and TRBJ2-5, is DTGVSQNPRHKITKRGQNVTFRCDPISEHNRLYWYRQTLGQGPEFLTYFQNEAQLEKSRLLSDRFSAERPKGSFSTLEIQRTEQGDSAMYLCASRYADRADSKETQYFGPGTRLLVL.

This chain uses TRBV5-1 with TRBJ1-6; TRBD1 might be the D (6 bases). Germline assignment: CDR1 SGHRS and CDR2 YFSETQ. Trimming left V 1 base short and J 6 bases short, with 23 bases between. The CDR3 runs to 19 residues. The DNA for the CDR3 is TGCGCCAGCAGCTTGTTTGCAGGGGACGTACTAGTCTCTAATTCACCCCTCCACTTT. This codes for CASSLFAGDVLVSNSPLHF.

This clonotype was counted between two and nine times. This rearrangement joins TRBV28 to TRBJ2-7, with D hard to call. This CDR3 contains 13 residues. Looked up from germline, CDR1 is MDHEN and CDR2 is SYDVKM. The V gene lost 4 bases and the J gene lost 4 bases, with 11 bases spanning the gap. The CDR3 is CASSSSNFYEQYF. In nucleotides, the CDR3 is TGTGCCAGCAGTTCCTCAAATTTTTACGAGCAGTACTTC.

This chain joins TRBV6-5 and TRBJ2-7; D is possibly TRBD1 (5 bases). Germline CDR1 is MNHEY and CDR2 is SVGAGI. V lost 7 bases and J lost 0, with 10 bases in between. This CDR3 is 13 amino acids long. The CDR3, as DNA: TGTGCCAGCAAACTGACAGCCTCCTACGAGCAGTACTTC. Residues: CASKLTASYEQYF.

This rearrangement joins TRBV14 to TRBJ2-5, with 8 bases fitting TRBD1. The V and J ends lost 0 bases and 5 bases, in that order; junction bases with no gene match: 8. Germline CDR1 is SGHDN and CDR2 is FVKESK. The CDR3 has 16 amino acids. CDR3 DNA: TGTGCCAGCAGCCAAGATGACCAGGGGGCATTGGAGACCCAGTACTTC. Translating it yields CASSQDDQGALETQYF.

The chain links TRBV12-3 or TRBV12-4 to TRBJ1-4, with a tentative D call TRBD1 (6 bases). V was cut by 7 bases and J by 6 bases, with 15 bases left in between. The CDR3 is 14 amino acids. The DNA for the CDR3 is TGTGCCAGCACCGTCGGGGGGGGCGATGAAAAACTGTTTTTT. It is translated as CASTVGGGDEKLFF.

Concerning this clonotype itself: Since a much larger clone is just one base distant, this may be a read error. The chain joins TRBV6-2 or TRBV6-3 to TRBJ1-2, with D unresolved. V dropped 2 bases and J dropped 3 bases, with 1 base sitting between them. Germline lookup yields CDR1 MNHEY and CDR2 SVGEGT. The CDR3 has 11 amino acids. The CDR3 nucleotides are TGTGCCAGCAGTTACGACTATGGCTACACCTTC. It specifies CASSYDYGYTF.

This clonotype came up once. The V and J genes are TRBV7-8 and TRBJ2-7; 13 bases are shared with TRBD2. V trimming: 1 base; J trimming: 2 bases; junction bases outside the gene matches: 5. The CDR3 totals 17 residues. Germline V gives CDR1 SGHVS, CDR2 FQNEAQ. Here the CDR3 reads CASSLGPGTSGTYEQYF. The CDR3 DNA follows: TGTGCCAGCAGCTTAGGGCCGGGGACTAGCGGGACCTACGAGCAGTACTTC.

V and J are TRBV28 and TRBJ2-1, with D perhaps TRBD1 (5 bases). The germline V gene has CDR1 MDHEN and CDR2 SYDVKM. The ends were cut back, 0 bases at V and 2 bases at J, with 11 bases in the middle. The CDR3 covers 16 residues. The CDR3 sequence is CASSLWTDAAYNEQFF. The CDR3 region has the DNA TGTGCCAGCAGTTTATGGACAGACGCTGCCTACAATGAGCAGTTCTTC. The whole variable domain, remainder taken from reference TRBV28 and TRBJ2-1, is DVKVTQSSRYLVKRTGEKVFLECVQDMDHENMFWYRQDPGLGLRLIYFSYDVKMKEKGDIPEGYSVSREKKERFSLILESASTNQTSMYLCASSLWTDAAYNEQFFGPGTRLTVL.

The chain joins TRBV5-1 to TRBJ1-6; 9 positions match TRBD1. The V gene end was trimmed by 2 bases and the J gene end by 0 bases; junction bases not matched to a gene: 6. CDR1 is SGHRS and CDR2 is YFSETQ in the germline V gene. There are 18 residues in the CDR3. The CDR3 protein is CASSFRDRVSSYNSPLHF. The CDR3 DNA reads as TGCGCCAGCAGCTTCCGGGACAGGGTGAGCTCCTATAATTCACCCCTCCACTTT. The whole variable domain, filled in from reference TRBV5-1 and TRBJ1-6, reads KAGVTQTPRYLIKTRGQQVTLSCSPISGHRSVSWYQQTPGQGLQFLFEYFSETQRNKGNFPGRFSGRQFSNSRSEMNVSTLELGDSALYLCASSFRDRVSSYNSPLHFGNGTRLTVT.